The 26 T cell receptor beta chains presented below share a single source sample, sequenced in a study of cytomegalovirus exposure and HLA in healthy donors. PCR was performed using 60 Vbeta and 13 Jbeta primers. Using immunoSEQ multiplex PCR, the repertoire was profiled, and TCRdb retains in-frame clones only, with some absent. The sample lists roughly 170,000 clones; 80% to 85% were seen once. Material: PBMCs. The receptors were sampled from a man aged 30 to 45 in good health and CMV-seronegative.

This chain uses TRBV6-6 with TRBJ2-7, with D perhaps TRBD1 (5 bases). The V and J ends lost 0 bases and 2 bases respectively, with 8 bases between them. This CDR3 is 14 amino acids long. CDR1 and CDR2 from the germline V gene are MNHNY and SVGAGI (reference sequence). The CDR3: CASSYSAGPYEQYF. The CDR3 DNA is TGTGCCAGCAGTTACTCGGCAGGGCCCTACGAGCAGTACTTC.

The chain couples TRBV5-4 to TRBJ2-1, with 14 bases identical to TRBD2. CDR3 length: 15 amino acids. Per germline, CDR1 SGHNT and CDR2 YYREEE (reference sequence). After removal of 3 bases from V and 7 bases from J, the junction contained 3 bases not matched to a gene. The CDR3 nucleotides read TGTGCCAGCAGCTACGGACTAGCGGGGGGTAATGAGCAGTTCTTC. As protein: CASSYGLAGGNEQFF. Full variable domain (missing parts from reference TRBV5-4 and TRBJ2-1): ETGVTQSPTHLIKTRGQQVTLRCSSQSGHNTVSWYQQALGQGPQFIFQYYREEENGRGNFPPRFSGLQFPNYSSELNVNALELDDSALYLCASSYGLAGGNEQFFGPGTRLTVL.

V usage is TRBV4-2 and J usage is TRBJ2-7; 11 positions agree with TRBD2. Germline-derived CDR1 and CDR2 are LGHNA and YNFKEQ. The CDR3 runs 18 residues. V gave up 0 bases and J gave up 4 bases; unmatched junction bases: 11. This chain's CDR3 is CASSQEALLAGGLYEQYF. CDR3 DNA sequence: TGTGCCAGCAGCCAAGAGGCCCTCCTAGCGGGAGGCTTGTACGAGCAGTACTTC.

The genes are TRBV10-2 and TRBJ2-5, with TRBD1 matching 7 bases. CDR3 length equals 15 residues. Trimming cost V 1 base and J 2 bases; bases outside gene matches: 4. CDR1 is WSHSY and CDR2 is SAAADI in the germline V gene. The CDR3 region has the DNA TGCGCCAGCAGTGAGTGGGACAGTTCGCAAGAGACCCAGTACTTC. Translated, it gives CASSEWDSSQETQYF.

V and J are TRBV15 and TRBJ1-1; D perhaps matches TRBD1 (5 bases). The CDR3 length is 12 residues. The germline CDR1 and CDR2 sequences are LNHNV and YYDKDF (reference sequence). With 3 bases removed from V and 10 bases from J, the gap between germline ends came to 12 bases. The CDR3 nucleotides are TGTGCCACCAGCAGTTCAGGGTGGGTAGCTTTCTTT. It yields the protein CATSSSGWVAFF.

The J gene is TRBJ2-7, the V gene TRBV4-3; a weak D match, TRBD2 (6 bases). With 6 bases removed from V and 6 bases from J, the gap between germline ends came to 18 bases. CDR3 length: 14 residues. Per the germline V gene, CDR1 is LGHNA and CDR2 is YSLEER. The DNA of the CDR3 is TGCGCCAGCAGACGGGAGACCGGGGCCCTCGAGCAGTACTTC. Translated: CASRRETGALEQYF.

J is TRBJ1-6 and V is TRBV27, with D hard to call. V gave up 3 bases and J gave up 9 bases, with 15 bases separating them. Germline CDR1 and CDR2: MNHEY and SMNVEV (reference sequence). This CDR3 spans 15 amino acids. The DNA of the CDR3 is TGTGCCAGCAGTTTTGGTGTCTCAGGAGGTTCACCCCTCCACTTT. The encoded protein is CASSFGVSGGSPLHF.

This clone was seen a single time. This chain connects TRBV19 to TRBJ1-5; D possibly corresponds to TRBD1 (5 bases). Trimming pared 7 bases from V and 0 bases from J, leaving 16 bases between. CDR3 size: 16 residues. Germline-derived CDR1 and CDR2 are LNHDA and SQIVND (reference sequence). The CDR3 protein is CASISRQPYSNQPQHF. The CDR3 bases are TGTGCCAGTATCTCGCGACAGCCCTATAGCAATCAGCCCCAGCATTTT.

The chain is built from TRBV27 and TRBJ2-6; D perhaps matches TRBD1 (6 bases). Germline V lookup: CDR1 MNHEY, CDR2 SMNVEV (reference sequence). V was clipped by 5 bases and J by 2 bases, with 10 bases between them. The CDR3 sequence is 15 residues long. The CDR3 DNA sequence: TGTGCCAGCAGTCACGGGACAACTGGGGCCAACGTCCTGACTTTC. It encodes CASSHGTTGANVLTF. Full variable domain (outside the CDR3, taken from reference TRBV27 and TRBJ2-6): EAQVTQNPRYLITVTGKKLTVTCSQNMNHEYMSWYRQDPGLGLRQIYYSMNVEVTDKGDVPEGYKVSRKEKRNFPLILESPSPNQTSLYFCASSHGTTGANVLTFGAGSRLTVL.

This clone has more than one count but fewer than ten. The V call is TRBV7-9, the J call TRBJ2-7, with TRBD2 matching over 10 bases. J was trimmed by 4 bases and V by 3 bases; bases with no gene match: 9. In germline, CDR1 is SEHNR, CDR2 FQNEAQ (reference sequence). The CDR3 consists of 16 residues. The CDR3 region is CASSLRVGLARYEQYF. The DNA of the CDR3 is TGTGCCAGCAGCTTGAGGGTGGGACTAGCGAGATACGAGCAGTACTTC.

The chain carries TRBV2 and TRBJ1-2, with 7 bases that match TRBD1. The germline V gene has CDR1 SNHLY and CDR2 FYNNEI. V was clipped by 6 bases and J by 4 bases; unmatched bases: 5. This CDR3 is built from 13 residues. This chain's CDR3 is CASRERDSYGYTF. CDR3 nucleotides: TGTGCCAGCAGGGAGAGGGACAGCTATGGCTACACCTTC.

The J gene is TRBJ2-5, the V gene TRBV6-6; TRBD1 agrees at 8 bases. The CDR3 consists of 15 residues. CDR1 and CDR2 (germline): MNHNY, SVGAGI (reference sequence). The trim removed 10 bases at V and 4 bases at J, leaving 14 bases unmatched. The CDR3 nucleotides read TGTGCCACCATGGCCAGGGGGCTTGGGGGAGAGACCCAGTACTTC. It encodes CATMARGLGGETQYF.

The gene calls are TRBV18 and TRBJ1-2, with D uncertain. V was clipped by 2 bases and J by 2 bases, with 9 bases between them. The germline gives CDR1 KGHSH, CDR2 LQKENI. The CDR3 consists of 14 residues. CDR3 region: CASSPERSNYGYTF. CDR3 nucleotides: TGTGCCAGCTCACCAGAACGGTCGAACTATGGCTACACCTTC.

V usage is TRBV27 and J usage is TRBJ2-2, with 7 bases that match TRBD2. Trimming removed 3 bases from V and 6 bases from J; junction bases left unmatched: 1. The CDR3 has 13 residues. Germline V CDR1 and CDR2: MNHEY, SMNVEV (reference sequence). CDR3 protein: CASSLAGAGELFF. As DNA, the CDR3 is TGTGCCAGCAGTTTGGCGGGAGCCGGGGAGCTGTTTTTT.

In its sample, this clone was seen a few times. This chain connects TRBV5-1 to TRBJ2-7; D is possibly TRBD1 (6 bases). Trimming left V 4 bases short and J 3 bases short, with 14 bases between. The CDR3 length is 14 residues. Germline CDR1 reads SGHRS; CDR2 reads YFSETQ. The CDR3 reads CASSLDRIGYEQYF. The CDR3 coding sequence is TGCGCCAGCAGCCTCGACAGGATTGGCTACGAGCAGTACTTC.

The chain is built from TRBV2 and TRBJ2-6, with D uncertain. The CDR3 covers 14 residues. Trimming removed 5 bases from V and 2 bases from J, with 7 bases in between. Germline CDR1 and CDR2: SNHLY and FYNNEI. The CDR3 coding sequence is TGTGCCAGCAGTCCTACCCCTGGGGCCAACGTCCTGACTTTC. Translation gives CASSPTPGANVLTF.

The chain carries TRBV7-8 and TRBJ1-5; possibly TRBD1 for D (5 bases). This CDR3 is 15 amino acids long. Per germline, CDR1 SGHVS and CDR2 FQNEAQ. V was clipped by 2 bases and J by 3 bases, with 11 bases between them. The CDR3 protein is CASSLLTGHNQPQHF. DNA for the CDR3: TGTGCCAGCAGCTTATTAACAGGCCACAATCAGCCCCAGCATTTT.

This rearrangement joins TRBV18 to TRBJ1-4, with D possibly being TRBD1 (6 bases). Trimming removed 6 bases at V and 4 bases at J, with 18 bases between. CDR1 KGHSH and CDR2 LQKENI come from the germline V gene. The CDR3 is 16 amino acids. The chain's CDR3 is CASSRTPGGFNEKLFF. The CDR3 coding sequence is TGTGCCAGCTCTCGCACGCCGGGGGGCTTTAATGAAAAACTGTTTTTT.

The chain recombines TRBV10-2 with TRBJ2-7, with 11 nucleotides matching TRBD1. Trimming at V came to 8 bases and at J to 3 bases, leaving 3 bases not matched to a gene. The CDR3 is made up of 13 amino acids. Germline CDR1 and CDR2: WSHSY and SAAADI. The CDR3 loop reads CASGTGGFYEQYF. The CDR3 nucleotides are TGCGCCAGCGGGACAGGGGGTTTCTACGAGCAGTACTTC.

The chain carries TRBV9 and TRBJ2-3, with a weak D call TRBD2 (6 bases). This CDR3 is built from 15 residues. V dropped 7 bases and J dropped 5 bases, with 20 bases sitting between them. CDR1 and CDR2 (germline): SGDLS, YYNGEE. The CDR3 bases are TGTGCCAGCGCCATGGGGGGAGTGGCGCAAGATACGCAGTATTTT. Amino acid sequence: CASAMGGVAQDTQYF.

The chain employs TRBV14 and TRBJ2-7; 10 nucleotides match TRBD2. Per the germline V gene, CDR1 is SGHDN and CDR2 is FVKESK. J lost 6 bases, V lost 4 bases, and 3 bases had no gene match. The CDR3 loop spans 13 amino acids. CDR3 protein: CASSPGLAVEQYF. The CDR3 coding sequence is TGTGCCAGCAGCCCCGGACTAGCGGTCGAGCAGTACTTC. Variable domain in full (rest from reference TRBV14 and TRBJ2-7): EAGVTQFPSHSVIEKGQTVTLRCDPISGHDNLYWYRRVMGKEIKFLLHFVKESKQDESGMPNNRFLAERTGGTYSTLKVQPAELEDSGVYFCASSPGLAVEQYFGPGTRLTVT.

The gene calls are TRBV6-5 and TRBJ2-1, with a weak D call TRBD2 (6 bases). This CDR3 comprises 15 residues. Germline V gene data show CDR1 as MNHEY and CDR2 as SVGAGI. V shed 8 bases and J shed 0 bases, with 14 bases lying between them. CDR3 sequence (DNA): TGTGCCAGCCGCCCGGGACTCAGCTCCTACAATGAGCAGTTCTTC. This sequence encodes CASRPGLSSYNEQFF.

The chain recombines TRBV27 with TRBJ1-5; no clear D. CDR1 and CDR2 (germline): MNHEY, SMNVEV (reference sequence). The V gene lost 3 bases and the J gene lost 0 bases, with 9 bases spanning the gap. The CDR3 spans 15 residues. The CDR3 DNA is TGTGCCAGCAGTTTCCTGAGTGGTAGCAATCAGCCCCAGCATTTT. Its translation is CASSFLSGSNQPQHF.

The rearrangement links TRBV7-6 to TRBJ2-7; unclear D gene. The V gene's germline CDR1 is SGHVS and CDR2 FNYEAQ. This CDR3 contains 13 residues. V was cut by 4 bases and J by 2 bases, with 9 bases left in between. DNA of the CDR3: TGTGCCAGCAGCTCGACTTTTACCTACGAGCAGTACTTC. Its protein product is CASSSTFTYEQYF.

CDR3 DNA sequence: TGTGCCAGCTCACCATACGGACATCAGAACACTGAAGCTTTCTTT. Translating it yields CASSPYGHQNTEAFF. This rearrangement joins TRBV18 to TRBJ1-1; possibly TRBD1 for D (5 bases). Trimming shortened V by 2 bases and J by 1 base, and 11 bases separated the two germline ends. The CDR3 runs to 15 residues. Germline assignment: CDR1 KGHSH and CDR2 LQKENI.

The V and J genes are TRBV6-5 and TRBJ1-6; D not resolved. This CDR3 spans 14 amino acids. V gave up 3 bases and J gave up 9 bases, with 12 bases separating them. CDR1 is MNHEY, CDR2 SVGAGI, per germline. CDR3 in DNA: TGTGCCAGCAGTTATACAGAAGATATTTCACCCCTCCACTTT. This translates into CASSYTEDISPLHF.